Below, 22 T cell receptor beta chains from the same sample are listed, as sequenced in a study of cytomegalovirus exposure and HLA in healthy donors (dated 2017 in TCRdb). The library was generated by the immunoSEQ multiplex PCR assay. The immuneACCESS repertoire file appears here via TCRdb, limited to in-frame rearrangements. These files lack a portion of the clones; in checked studies, under half of the deficit traces to unresolved V genes, and the cause of the others is not known. Within this sample are about 200,000 clones, with roughly 87% of them counted one time only. The top ten clonotypes cover about 2% of the sample. Sequencing input: PBMCs. Every receptor here comes from a woman between 18 and 29 years old in good health and CMV-seropositive.

The chain combines TRBV19 with TRBJ2-2, with unresolved D. The CDR3 has 14 residues. Germline values: CDR1 LNHDA, CDR2 SQIVND (reference sequence). Between the trimmed V and J ends, which lost 1 base and 8 bases, there was a span of 11 bases. CDR3 nucleotide sequence: TGTGCCAGTAGTATAGGGGCCCAGAGAGGGGAGCTGTTTTTT. This gives the protein CASSIGAQRGELFF.

The chain's CDR3 is CASRGAWASGSSYNEQFF. The CDR3 DNA follows: TGTGCCAGCAGGGGGGCTTGGGCTAGCGGGAGCTCCTACAATGAGCAGTTCTTC. The rearrangement links TRBV25-1 to TRBJ2-1; 10 bases match TRBD2. Trimming at V came to 6 bases and at J to 0 bases, leaving 11 bases not matched to a gene. Germline CDR1 MGHDK, CDR2 SYGVNS. This CDR3 comprises 18 residues.

V is TRBV5-8 and J is TRBJ2-7; D perhaps matches TRBD2 (6 bases). Trimming removed 5 bases from V and 1 base from J, with 7 bases in between. There are 12 residues in the CDR3. Germline V lookup: CDR1 SGHTS, CDR2 YDEGEE. CDR3 protein: CASRGGSYEQYF. In DNA form, the CDR3 reads TGTGCCAGCAGGGGGGGATCCTACGAGCAGTACTTC.

The V and J genes are TRBV27 and TRBJ2-1, with 11 bases matching TRBD2. J gave up 0 bases and V 3 bases, and 7 bases lay outside the gene matches. The germline CDR1 and CDR2 sequences are MNHEY and SMNVEV (reference sequence). The CDR3 runs 18 residues. The DNA for the CDR3 is TGTGCCAGCAGTTTCGGACTAGCGGGCCTAAGCTCCTACAATGAGCAGTTCTTC. This gives the protein CASSFGLAGLSSYNEQFF.

The V and J genes are TRBV27 and TRBJ1-2, with 7 nucleotides matching TRBD1. CDR1 is MNHEY and CDR2 is SMNVEV in the germline V gene (reference sequence). The CDR3 totals 14 residues. V gave up 0 bases and J gave up 7 bases; unmatched junction bases: 5. The CDR3 DNA reads TGTGCCAGCAGTTTATCGTTGACAGGGATTGGCTACACCTTC. Translating gives CASSLSLTGIGYTF.

The chain carries TRBV11-3 and TRBJ2-1; D is perhaps TRBD2 (5 bases). The CDR3 has 15 amino acids. In germline, CDR1 is SGHNT, CDR2 YENEEA. Trimming shortened V by 4 bases and J by 4 bases, and 14 bases separated the two germline ends. Here the CDR3 DNA reads TGTGCCAGCAGCTCCGAGCGGACTTATTACAATGAGCAGTTCTTC. Translation: CASSSERTYYNEQFF.

The chain recombines TRBV10-3 with TRBJ2-1, with a possible D match to TRBD2 (6 bases). This CDR3 comprises 14 residues. Trimming removed 10 bases from V and 4 bases from J, with 17 bases in between. Germline-derived CDR1 and CDR2 are ENHRY and SYGVKD. This CDR3 reads CATVGSGRYNEQFF. Here the CDR3 DNA reads TGTGCCACCGTAGGCAGCGGGCGTTACAATGAGCAGTTCTTC.

This chain links TRBV30 with TRBJ2-3; 16 positions match TRBD2. This CDR3 region has 16 residues. V dropped 2 bases and J dropped 8; count of bases not matched to a gene: 7. Germline CDR1 is GTSNPN and CDR2 is SVGIG (reference sequence). CDR3 nucleotide sequence: TGTGCCTGGAGTAGGGGACTAGCGGGAGGGACAAGTACGCAGTATTTT. Encoded protein: CAWSRGLAGGTSTQYF.

This chain uses TRBV10-3 with TRBJ1-5; D not resolved. Germline V gene data show CDR1 as ENHRY and CDR2 as SYGVKD. CDR3 size: 14 residues. The V end was cut by 0 bases, the J end by 5 bases, with 8 bases between. The CDR3 region is CAISESIGHQPQHF. CDR3 nucleotide sequence: TGTGCCATCAGTGAGTCGATCGGTCATCAGCCCCAGCATTTT.

This chain joins TRBV4-1 and TRBJ2-7, with TRBD1 matching over 7 bases. V lost 5 bases to trimming and J lost 10 bases; unmatched junction nucleotides: 5. Germline V gene data show CDR1 as MGHRA and CDR2 as YSYEKL. CDR3 length equals 11 residues. CDR3 amino acids: CASSSRQGQYF. In DNA form, the CDR3 reads TGCGCCAGCAGCTCCAGACAGGGACAGTACTTC.

The chain employs TRBV27 and TRBJ1-1; D possibly corresponds to TRBD1 (5 bases). CDR1 is MNHEY, CDR2 SMNVEV, per germline (reference sequence). V lost 4 bases and J lost 0, with 9 bases in between. The length of the CDR3 is 14 residues. CDR3 sequence (DNA): TGTGCCAGCAGTTCAGGGTCCATGAACACTGAAGCTTTCTTT. This translates into CASSSGSMNTEAFF.

V usage is TRBV4-1 and J usage is TRBJ2-1; 7 nucleotides line up with TRBD1. This CDR3 contains 16 residues. Germline V lookup: CDR1 MGHRA, CDR2 YSYEKL. Trimming took 1 base from V and 4 from J; bases not matched to a gene: 7. Written as DNA, the CDR3 is TGCGCCAGCAGCCAAGTATCGGGACAGCGATACAATGAGCAGTTCTTC. Translating it yields CASSQVSGQRYNEQFF.

A single count supports this clone. The chain links TRBV7-9 to TRBJ2-1; the D gene is possibly TRBD1 (6 bases). Germline V gives CDR1 SEHNR, CDR2 FQNEAQ (reference sequence). The CDR3 extends over 15 amino acids. Trimming stripped 0 bases from V and 5 bases from J, with 11 bases between. The CDR3 sequence is CASSLATGGHNEQFF. The CDR3 DNA follows: TGTGCCAGCAGCTTAGCGACAGGTGGGCACAATGAGCAGTTCTTC.

The J gene is TRBJ1-1, the V gene TRBV5-6; D is perhaps TRBD1 (6 bases). Germline assignment: CDR1 SGHDT and CDR2 YYEEEE. The CDR3 extends over 16 amino acids. V lost 0 bases, J lost 4 bases, and 16 bases lay in between. The CDR3, as DNA: TGTGCCAGCAGCTTGGGGGGGCAGGGGTTTGTCACTGAAGCTTTCTTT. Protein product: CASSLGGQGFVTEAFF.

The chain joins TRBV14 to TRBJ2-7, with 10 bases fitting TRBD1. Germline V CDR1 and CDR2: SGHDN, FVKESK. V was pared by 0 bases and J by 6 bases, with 8 bases of the junction left unmatched. The CDR3 length is 16 residues. This CDR3 reads CASSQDERDRGFEQYF. The CDR3 DNA reads TGTGCCAGCAGCCAAGATGAAAGGGACAGGGGCTTCGAGCAGTACTTC.

This chain connects TRBV6-5 to TRBJ2-3, with TRBD1 matching over 9 bases. The V gene's germline CDR1 is MNHEY and CDR2 SVGAGI. The CDR3 runs to 16 residues. The trim removed 4 bases at V and 4 bases at J, leaving 9 bases unmatched. The CDR3, as DNA: TGTGCCAGCAGTTCCCTCCAGGGACAGGGCGCAGATACGCAGTATTTT. Protein: CASSSLQGQGADTQYF.

The V gene is TRBV6-6, the J gene TRBJ2-1; 7 bases match TRBD2. J was trimmed by 5 bases and V by 2 bases; bases with no gene match: 3. CDR3 length: 14 residues. CDR1 and CDR2 (germline): MNHNY, SVGAGI (reference sequence). CDR3 DNA: TGTGCCAGCAGTTACGGGGGACTAAACAATGAGCAGTTCTTC. It is translated as CASSYGGLNNEQFF.

The CDR3 spells CASNPNAGTGGYEQYF. CDR3 coding DNA: TGTGCCAGCAATCCGAACGCCGGGACAGGGGGCTACGAGCAGTACTTC. V gene TRBV28 combines with J gene TRBJ2-7, with 11 bases matching TRBD1. The CDR3 totals 16 residues. Germline assignment: CDR1 MDHEN and CDR2 SYDVKM. V trimming: 7 bases; J trimming: 3 bases; junction bases outside the gene matches: 11.

The chain links TRBV28 to TRBJ1-1; D not resolved. The germline V and J ends were trimmed by 7 bases and 8 bases, with 14 bases remaining between them. The germline V gene encodes CDR1 MDHEN and CDR2 SYDVKM. The CDR3 runs 12 residues. CDR3 nucleotide sequence: TGTGCCAGCACCACAGATGCGGGGGAAGCTTTCTTT. It encodes CASTTDAGEAFF.

This clone was observed once. The V and J genes are TRBV7-6 and TRBJ2-3; TRBD2 might be the D (6 bases). The CDR3 has 18 amino acids. The V gene's germline CDR1 is SGHVS and CDR2 FNYEAQ. V was trimmed by 2 bases and J by 1 base, leaving 19 bases between them. CDR3 region: CASSLPALSGGGTDTQYF. The CDR3 DNA reads TGTGCCAGCAGCTTACCCGCCCTCTCCGGGGGAGGCACAGATACGCAGTATTTT. Filled out from reference TRBV7-6 and TRBJ2-3, the complete variable domain reads GAGVSQSPRYKVTKRGQDVALRCDPISGHVSLYWYRQALGQGPEFLTYFNYEAQQDKSGLPNDRFSAERPEGSISTLTIQRTEQRDSAMYRCASSLPALSGGGTDTQYFGPGTRLTVL.

This clone occurred a few times. V usage is TRBV10-1 and J usage is TRBJ2-7; no definite D call. Germline V gives CDR1 WNHNN, CDR2 SYGVQD (reference sequence). The CDR3 runs to 13 residues. The V end lost 0 bases, the J end lost 5 bases, and 8 bases lay between the germline ends. CDR3 nucleotide sequence: TGCGCCAGCAGTGAGTCAGGAGTGAACGAGCAGTACTTC. It is translated as CASSESGVNEQYF.

The chain recombines TRBV6-5 with TRBJ2-1; D perhaps matches TRBD2 (7 bases). V was shortened by 2 bases and J by 7 bases, with 12 bases between the two germline ends. This CDR3 comprises 14 residues. Germline V gives CDR1 MNHEY, CDR2 SVGAGI. CDR3 loop: CASSYRRGRNEQFF. CDR3 DNA: TGTGCCAGCAGTTACAGGCGGGGGCGGAATGAGCAGTTCTTC.